These 27 T cell receptor beta chains originate from one sample sequenced in a study of blood T cell repertoires in COVID-19. The table came from immunoSEQ multiplex PCR; TCRdb's copy has only in-frame clones and leaves some out. Found here are roughly 42,000 clones, 87% of them singletons; the top ten hold 3.5% to 5.5%. Material: peripheral blood. These receptors were collected from a man aged 60-69 years with acute or convalescent COVID-19.

Regarding this clone: At the DNA level, this CDR3 is encoded by other sequences in the same sample as well. This chain joins TRBV5-6 and TRBJ2-7; 7 bases fit TRBD1. From germline, CDR1 is SGHDT and CDR2 YYEEEE. The V segment lost 2 bases and the J segment 0 bases; nucleotides outside the gene matches: 2. The length of the CDR3 is 14 residues. The CDR3 here is CASSFGTVSYEQYF. DNA for the CDR3: TGTGCCAGCAGCTTCGGGACAGTCTCCTACGAGCAGTACTTC. The full variable domain, its missing parts supplied by reference TRBV5-6 and TRBJ2-7, is DAGVTQSPTHLIKTRGQQVTLRCSPKSGHDTVSWYQQALGQGPQFIFQYYEEEERQRGNFPDRFSGHQFPNYSSELNVNALLLGDSALYLCASSFGTVSYEQYFGPGTRLTVT.

This chain links TRBV6-1 with TRBJ2-7; TRBD2 matches at 13 bases. CDR3 size: 18 residues. J was trimmed by 7 bases and V by 1 base; bases with no gene match: 13. Germline lookup yields CDR1 MNHNS and CDR2 SASEGT. The CDR3, as DNA: TGTGCCAGCAGTGAAGTTGTGACTAGCGGGGGGACCAAGGGTGAGCAGTACTTC. It codes for CASSEVVTSGGTKGEQYF.

In its sample, this clone was seen once. The J gene is TRBJ2-3, the V gene TRBV30; 11 bases match TRBD2. V shed 2 bases and J 2 bases; nucleotides not matched to a gene: 3. CDR1 is GTSNPN, CDR2 SVGIG, per germline (reference sequence). This CDR3 has 15 amino acids. CDR3 sequence reads: CAWSTSGGITDTQYF. In DNA, the CDR3 is TGTGCCTGGAGTACTAGCGGGGGCATCACAGATACGCAGTATTTT.

This chain connects TRBV19 to TRBJ1-2; no clear D gene. The CDR3 loop spans 12 amino acids. Germline V gene data show CDR1 as LNHDA and CDR2 as SQIVND (reference sequence). V lost 3 bases and J lost 7, with 9 bases in between. The CDR3 coding sequence is TGTGCCAGTAGTATGGGAGGCGGTGGCTACACCTTC. Its protein product is CASSMGGGGYTF.

The chain uses TRBV4-1 and TRBJ1-5; no clear D gene. This CDR3 has 18 residues. The germline V gene has CDR1 MGHRA and CDR2 YSYEKL. V lost 4 bases, J lost 1 base, and 20 bases lay in between. CDR3 protein: CASSPKLGPRESNQPQHF. In DNA, the CDR3 is TGCGCCAGCAGCCCCAAGTTAGGACCGCGGGAGAGCAATCAGCCCCAGCATTTT.

This clone has only a few counts. J is TRBJ1-2 and V is TRBV11-2, with no clear D. The CDR3 has 12 residues. Germline CDR1 SGHAT, CDR2 FQNNGV. The V and J ends lost 3 bases and 8 bases respectively, with 10 bases between them. CDR3 sequence: CASSLRWEGYTF. In DNA, the CDR3 is TGTGCCAGCAGCTTGAGGTGGGAGGGCTACACCTTC.

The chain carries TRBV30 and TRBJ1-2; 10 positions match TRBD1. The CDR3 loop spans 14 amino acids. With 5 bases clipped from V and 5 bases from J, the junction kept 8 bases outside the gene matches. Germline V gene lookup returns CDR1 GTSNPN and CDR2 SVGIG (reference sequence). The CDR3 loop is CAWGRQGALYGYTF. Here the CDR3 DNA reads TGTGCCTGGGGTCGACAGGGGGCGTTGTATGGCTACACCTTC.

The V call is TRBV7-2, the J call TRBJ2-5; D is uncertain. Trimming left V 4 bases short and J 2 bases short, with 11 bases between. This CDR3 region has 14 residues. Germline V gene sequence: CDR1 SGHTA, CDR2 FQGNSA. The DNA of the CDR3 is TGTGCCAGCAGCTCCGGCGGCCTGCAAGAGACCCAGTACTTC. Its translation: CASSSGGLQETQYF.

This chain connects TRBV4-3 to TRBJ1-3; 7 bases align to TRBD1. Germline loops: CDR1 LGHNA, CDR2 YSLEER. This CDR3 region has 17 residues. The ends lost 2 bases at V and 4 bases at J; junction bases unmatched: 11. The CDR3 region has the DNA TGCGCCAGCAGCCAATTTACAGGGGACCCAGGAGGAAACACCATATATTTT. Translating it yields CASSQFTGDPGGNTIYF.

The chain combines TRBV2 with TRBJ1-6, with D hard to call. The V end was cut by 5 bases, the J end by 9 bases, with 17 bases between. The CDR3 sequence is 15 residues long. Germline assignment: CDR1 SNHLY and CDR2 FYNNEI. The CDR3 sequence is CASSTGPRAGSPLHF. The CDR3 DNA follows: TGTGCCAGCAGTACTGGCCCCCGGGCGGGTTCACCCCTCCACTTT.

The chain is built from TRBV7-2 and TRBJ1-2; D remains unclear. This CDR3 is built from 13 residues. Trimming removed 5 bases at V and 3 bases at J, with 10 bases between. In germline, CDR1 is SGHTA, CDR2 FQGNSA. CDR3 in DNA: TGTGCCAGCAGCCGTGCATCGGACTATGGCTACACCTTC. It codes for CASSRASDYGYTF.

This chain joins TRBV6-6 and TRBJ2-5; 12 bases match TRBD1. Looked up from germline, CDR1 is MNHNY and CDR2 is SVGAGI (reference sequence). The V gene end was trimmed by 7 bases and the J gene end by 7 bases; junction bases not matched to a gene: 13. The CDR3 extends over 16 amino acids. CDR3 in amino acids: CASTKGTGGSLGTQYF. For the CDR3, the DNA is TGTGCCAGCACCAAGGGGACAGGGGGCTCCCTCGGGACCCAGTACTTC.

The V call is TRBV5-8, the J call TRBJ2-2, with TRBD1 matching over 9 bases. J was trimmed by 6 bases and V by 4 bases; bases with no gene match: 7. The CDR3 is 15 amino acids. CDR1 is SGHTS, CDR2 YDEGEE, per germline. For the CDR3, the DNA is TGTGCCAGCAGCAGAGGACAGGGGTTCTCCGGGGAGCTGTTTTTT. Translating gives CASSRGQGFSGELFF. The variable domain in full, with the rest retrieved from reference TRBV5-8 and TRBJ2-2, is EAGVTQSPTHLIKTRGQQATLRCSPISGHTSVYWYQQALGLGLQFLLWYDEGEERNRGNFPPRFSGRQFPNYSSELNVNALELEDSALYLCASSRGQGFSGELFFGEGSRLTVL.

The rearrangement links TRBV19 to TRBJ1-2; TRBD1 matches 7 bases. Germline CDR1 is LNHDA and CDR2 is SQIVND (reference sequence). V shed 4 bases and J 4 bases; nucleotides not matched to a gene: 6. There are 14 residues in the CDR3. The CDR3 DNA reads TGTGCCAGTAGTAGACAGGGTGGGCCCTATGGCTACACCTTC. It codes for CASSRQGGPYGYTF.

This clone was counted a few times. V and J are TRBV7-3 and TRBJ2-3; weak D call: TRBD2 (7 bases). The V gene's germline CDR1 is SGHTA and CDR2 FQGTGA. V lost 2 bases to trimming and J lost 5 bases, with 14 bases between them. This CDR3 has 15 residues. CDR3 sequence (DNA): TGTGCCAGCAGCTTAGGCGGGGGCCAAGGAGATACGCAGTATTTT. It encodes CASSLGGGQGDTQYF. Using reference TRBV7-3 and TRBJ2-3 for the parts outside the CDR3, the full variable domain is GAGVSQTPSNKVTEKGKYVELRCDPISGHTALYWYRQSLGQGPEFLIYFQGTGAADDSGLPNDRFFAVRPEGSVSTLKIQRTERGDSAVYLCASSLGGGQGDTQYFGPGTRLTVL.

The chain has TRBV19 and TRBJ2-1; tentatively, D is TRBD2 (7 bases). Germline V lookup: CDR1 LNHDA, CDR2 SQIVND (reference sequence). CDR3 length: 16 residues. Trimming removed 1 base at V and 6 bases at J, with 16 bases between. The DNA for the CDR3 is TGTGCCAGTAGTATAGTAGGGGGGGGCCGAAGCAATGAGCAGTTCTTC. The encoded protein is CASSIVGGGRSNEQFF.

This clone was counted once. The chain links TRBV18 to TRBJ2-1; 12 nucleotides agree with TRBD2. The CDR3 runs 20 residues. Trimming took 5 bases from V and 4 from J; bases not matched to a gene: 18. Germline lookup yields CDR1 KGHSH and CDR2 LQKENI. CDR3 amino acids: CASSDTSGGPRGLDYNEQFF. The CDR3 region has the DNA TGTGCCAGCTCAGACACTAGCGGGGGGCCCAGAGGATTGGATTACAATGAGCAGTTCTTC.

The table lists this clone with a count of one. J is TRBJ2-4 and V is TRBV4-3; 12 bases align to TRBD2. V shed 0 bases and J 5 bases; nucleotides not matched to a gene: 11. Looked up from germline, CDR1 is LGHNA and CDR2 is YSLEER. The CDR3 covers 19 residues. The CDR3 sequence is CASSQESPLAGGPENIQYF. DNA of the CDR3: TGCGCCAGCAGCCAAGAGTCCCCTCTAGCGGGGGGGCCTGAAAACATTCAGTACTTC.

This chain uses TRBV19 with TRBJ1-4; the D gene is possibly TRBD1 (5 bases). Germline V gene lookup returns CDR1 LNHDA and CDR2 SQIVND (reference sequence). The V and J ends lost 5 bases and 4 bases respectively, with 17 bases between them. The CDR3 runs to 16 residues. CDR3 in amino acids: CASSHDGGVSNEKLFF. DNA for the CDR3: TGTGCCAGTAGTCACGACGGGGGTGTTAGTAATGAAAAACTGTTTTTT.

The chain couples TRBV30 to TRBJ2-7, with D perhaps TRBD2 (5 bases). CDR1 and CDR2 from the germline V gene are GTSNPN and SVGIG (reference sequence). The CDR3 sequence is 13 residues long. The V end was cut by 2 bases, the J end by 2 bases, with 10 bases between. The CDR3 is CAWSTGMTYEQYF. The CDR3 coding sequence is TGTGCCTGGAGTACCGGGATGACCTACGAGCAGTACTTC.

V gene TRBV6-2 or TRBV6-3 combines with J gene TRBJ1-2; D is possibly TRBD1 (5 bases). This CDR3 comprises 15 residues. Trimming cost V 0 bases and J 3 bases, with 11 bases left between them. Germline CDR1 reads MNHEY; CDR2 reads SVGEGT. For the CDR3, the DNA is TGTGCCAGCAGTTACTCGGGCAGGGTGGACTATGGCTACACCTTC. It specifies CASSYSGRVDYGYTF.

The chain uses TRBV4-1 and TRBJ1-4; D is undetermined. This CDR3 region has 17 residues. Trimming pared 5 bases from V and 2 bases from J, leaving 18 bases between. CDR1 is MGHRA, CDR2 YSYEKL, per germline. The CDR3 nucleotides are TGCGCCAGCAGCAAATCGCCGAATGGCGGGACTAATGAAAAACTGTTTTTT. Protein: CASSKSPNGGTNEKLFF.

This chain uses TRBV9 with TRBJ1-3, with TRBD1 as a possible D gene (5 bases). CDR3 length: 15 residues. The germline gives CDR1 SGDLS, CDR2 YYNGEE. V was cut by 0 bases and J by 4 bases, with 11 bases left in between. CDR3 amino acids: CASSVGHRNGNTIYF. The CDR3 region has the DNA TGTGCCAGCAGCGTAGGCCACAGGAACGGAAACACCATATATTTT. Full variable domain (remainder filled in from reference TRBV9 and TRBJ1-3): DSGVTQTPKHLITATGQRVTLRCSPRSGDLSVYWYQQSLDQGLQFLIQYYNGEERAKGNILERFSAQQFPDLHSELNLSSLELGDSALYFCASSVGHRNGNTIYFGEGSWLTVV.

The V call is TRBV6-5, the J call TRBJ1-6; 9 positions match TRBD1. V lost 6 bases, J lost 5 bases, and 2 bases stayed unmatched. CDR3 length: 14 amino acids. Per the germline V gene, CDR1 is MNHEY and CDR2 is SVGAGI. The CDR3 DNA reads as TGTGCCAGCAGGCGGACAGGGGATAATTCACCCCTCCACTTT. Residues: CASRRTGDNSPLHF.

The V gene is TRBV27, the J gene TRBJ2-1; D perhaps matches TRBD1 (6 bases). Germline CDR1 and CDR2: MNHEY and SMNVEV (reference sequence). The CDR3 totals 12 residues. Trimming cost V 6 bases and J 5 bases, with 8 bases left between them. The chain's CDR3 is CASSTGNNEQFF. The CDR3 DNA reads as TGTGCCAGCAGCACAGGGAACAATGAGCAGTTCTTC.

The rearrangement links TRBV7-9 to TRBJ2-7; tentative D call: TRBD1 (5 bases). V lost 5 bases and J lost 2, with 19 bases in between. This CDR3 spans 16 amino acids. Germline loops: CDR1 SEHNR, CDR2 FQNEAQ (reference sequence). The chain's CDR3 is CASSPGWAQVAYEQYF. Here the CDR3 DNA reads TGTGCCAGCAGCCCGGGCTGGGCACAGGTCGCCTACGAGCAGTACTTC.

This clone was recorded once. J is TRBJ1-6 and V is TRBV12-3 or TRBV12-4; D may be TRBD1 (6 bases). Between the trimmed V and J ends, which lost 6 bases and 14 bases, there was a span of 14 bases. This CDR3 is built from 12 residues. The CDR3 DNA reads as TGTGCCAGCAGCCGGGACAAGGGCACCCTCCACTTT. This gives the protein CASSRDKGTLHF.